The present entry profiles one T cell receptor (beta chain) with its context. No antigen is known for it. No quality values exist for individual bases; no much larger clone is one base distant. The sample belongs to a study of blood T cell repertoires in COVID-19 (TCRdb year 2020). Context from the whole study: Samples from collaborators originated in the United States, Italy and Spain and spanned both the acute and convalescent phases of COVID-19. The material from the prospective study consisted of cDNA or gDNA derived from T cells, B-cell-depleted T cells, or PBMCs. Deeply sampled blood TCRbeta repertoires from subjects exposed to, actively infected with, or recovered from COVID-19 were included in the dataset. The repertoires were made available in a free public database intended to serve as a resource for research on the immune response to SARS-CoV-2. Samples were obtained from the ongoing ImmuneRACE study (first 160 participants) and from 1,254 subjects provided by 6 global collaborators. Sample metadata almost always included a de-identified subject ID, COVID-19 status, age in years and sex. HLA class I and class II types, where available, came from metadata supplied by the sample provider rather than from assay-based typing.

Overall results and qualifications from the work: How much clinical and demographic metadata was included differed by source and by participant, and the metadata was provided uncurated.

Counted from cysteine to phenylalanine, this CDR3 has 15 amino acids. The retained sequence is limited to the CDR3, 45 bases, with the frame set at the first base. Trimming takes 5 bases off V and 8 bases off J; junction bases not matched to a gene: 9. As encoded in the germline V gene (reference sequence), CDR1 is SEHNR while CDR2 is FQNEAQ. TCRbeta CDR3 regions were amplified from genomic DNA by means of the immunoSEQ Assay, a bias-controlled multiplex PCR. Under the source paper's analysis protocol: The number of nucleated cells in each sample was estimated by amplification of reference gene primers within the assay. Sequence reads were collapsed and filtered to measure the absolute abundance of every unique TCRbeta CDR3 rearrangement. Productive Simpson clonality was computed per sample as the square root of Simpson's diversity index over productive rearrangements. TCRdb holds this immuneACCESS table with in-frame rearrangements only. Some clones are missing; in checked studies, unresolved V genes explain under half, and the rest has no known cause. V, J and clone size are taken as reported in that table, and D and trimming were inferred from the DNA itself. Here the sample has 150,000 to 170,000 clones; around three quarters occur a single time. Jointly, the top ten make up 1.5% to 2% of the sample.

Collaborating institutions collected whole blood in K2EDTA tubes following their own protocols. Collaborator samples were shipped for TCRbeta analysis as frozen whole blood, isolated PBMCs, or DNA extracted from either sample type. This receptor chain uses TRBV7-9 and TRBJ1-5; TRBD1 agrees with 10 junctional bases. This TCR came from a man older than 75 with acute or convalescent COVID-19. The source material was peripheral blood. The nucleotide sequence is given as TGTGCCAGCAGCCCGGGACAGGGGCCTTGGAAGCCCCAGCATTTT. Its product reads: CASSPGQGPWKPQHF.